This TCR beta chain was identified during a study of T-cell reconstitution after alpha-beta-depleted transplantation in children. The V end lost 2 bases, the J end lost 4 bases, and 15 bases lay between the germline ends. The germline V gene has CDR1 MNHEY and CDR2 SMNVEV (reference sequence). The CDR3 contains 15 residues. Library preparation (for TCRbeta) was performed with unique molecular identifiers. TCRdb independently ran MiXCR on the PCR reads; one entry per CDR3 protein. The repertoire includes about 580,000 distinct CDR3 sequences, roughly 27% of them detected once, and around 36% sits in the top ten. Study results and caveats: A year post-transplant, T-cell counts and diversity derived mostly from newly produced T cells. Reportedly, alpha-beta T cells present about two months post-transplant originated from several hundred expanded clones of graft origin.

Only a few counts were recorded for this clonotype. What it recognizes is unknown. Sample: PBMCs, taken before TCRalphabeta/CD19-depleted stem cell transplant. The receptor was derived from a boy younger than two with Wiskott-Aldrich syndrome, due to receive a stem cell transplant. The J gene is TRBJ2-7, the V gene TRBV27, with D perhaps being TRBD1 or TRBD2 (5 bases each). The CDR3 nucleotides are TGTGCCAGCAGTTTAAAGTGGGGGTCCGTTTACGAGCAGTACTTC. Its translation is CASSLKWGSVYEQYF.